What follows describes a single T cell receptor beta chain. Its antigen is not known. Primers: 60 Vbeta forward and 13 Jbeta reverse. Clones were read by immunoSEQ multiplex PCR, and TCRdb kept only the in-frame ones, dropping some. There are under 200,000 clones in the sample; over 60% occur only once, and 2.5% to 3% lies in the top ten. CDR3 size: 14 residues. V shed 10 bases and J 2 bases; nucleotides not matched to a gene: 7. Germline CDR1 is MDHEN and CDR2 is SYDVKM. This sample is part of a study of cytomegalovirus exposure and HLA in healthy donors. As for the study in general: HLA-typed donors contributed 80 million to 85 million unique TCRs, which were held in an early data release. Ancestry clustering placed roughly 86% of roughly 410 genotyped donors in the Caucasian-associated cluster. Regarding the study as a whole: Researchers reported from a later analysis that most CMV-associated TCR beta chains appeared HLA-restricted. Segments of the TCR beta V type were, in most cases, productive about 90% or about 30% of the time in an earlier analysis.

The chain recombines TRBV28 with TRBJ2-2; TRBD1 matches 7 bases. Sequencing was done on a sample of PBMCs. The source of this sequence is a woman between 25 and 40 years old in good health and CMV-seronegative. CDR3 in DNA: TGTGCCACCACCGGGACAGTAAACACCGGGGAGCTGTTTTTT. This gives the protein CATTGTVNTGELFF.